The TCR beta chain described here comes from a study of blood T cell repertoires in COVID-19. The V gene end was trimmed by 10 bases and the J gene end by 0 bases; junction bases not matched to a gene: 6. Germline V gives CDR1 SGHKS, CDR2 YYEKEE (reference sequence). The length of the CDR3 is 13 residues. The protocol was immunoSEQ multiplex PCR, while the TCRdb copy is restricted to in-frame clones and leaves out a portion. The table lists roughly 240,000 clones, 75% to 90% of them singletons. This chain joins TRBV5-5 and TRBJ2-7; TRBD2 matches at 8 bases. Sequencing was performed on PBMCs or T cells enriched from blood (not recorded which). The sequence was collected from a man aged 45-65 years who had been exposed to COVID-19. CDR3 nucleotide sequence: TGTGCCCCGGGGGGGGGCCCCTCCTACGAGCAGTACTTC. Protein product: CAPGGGPSYEQYF.